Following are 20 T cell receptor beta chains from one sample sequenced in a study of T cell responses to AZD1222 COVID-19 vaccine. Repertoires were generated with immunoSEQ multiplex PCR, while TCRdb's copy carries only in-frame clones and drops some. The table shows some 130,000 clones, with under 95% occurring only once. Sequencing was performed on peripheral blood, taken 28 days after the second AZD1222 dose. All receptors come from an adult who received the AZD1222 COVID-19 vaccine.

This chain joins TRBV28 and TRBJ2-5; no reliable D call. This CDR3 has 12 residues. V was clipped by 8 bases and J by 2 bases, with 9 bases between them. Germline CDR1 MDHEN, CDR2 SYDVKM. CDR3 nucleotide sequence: TGTGCCAGCCGAACAGTTCAAGAGACCCAGTACTTC. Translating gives CASRTVQETQYF.

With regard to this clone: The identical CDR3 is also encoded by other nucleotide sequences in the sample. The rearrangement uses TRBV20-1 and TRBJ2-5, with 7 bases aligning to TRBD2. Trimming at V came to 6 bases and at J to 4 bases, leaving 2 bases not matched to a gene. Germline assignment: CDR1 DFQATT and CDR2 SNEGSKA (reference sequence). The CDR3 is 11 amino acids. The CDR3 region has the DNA TGCAGTGCGGGCGGGAGAGAGACCCAGTACTTC. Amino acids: CSAGGRETQYF.

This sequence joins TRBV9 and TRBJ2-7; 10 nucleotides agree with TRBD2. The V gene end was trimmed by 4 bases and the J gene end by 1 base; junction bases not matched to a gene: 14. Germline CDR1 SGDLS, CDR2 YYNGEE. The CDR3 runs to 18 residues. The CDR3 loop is CASSPIGLADHPSYEQYF. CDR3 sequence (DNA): TGTGCCAGCAGCCCCATAGGACTAGCGGATCATCCTTCCTACGAGCAGTACTTC.

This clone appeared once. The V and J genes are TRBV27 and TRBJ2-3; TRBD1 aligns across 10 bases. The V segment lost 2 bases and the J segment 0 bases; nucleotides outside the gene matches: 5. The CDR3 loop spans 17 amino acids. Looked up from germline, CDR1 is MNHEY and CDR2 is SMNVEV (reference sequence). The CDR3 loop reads CASSLPDRGPSTDTQYF. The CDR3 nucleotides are TGTGCCAGCAGTTTACCCGACAGGGGGCCTAGCACAGATACGCAGTATTTT.

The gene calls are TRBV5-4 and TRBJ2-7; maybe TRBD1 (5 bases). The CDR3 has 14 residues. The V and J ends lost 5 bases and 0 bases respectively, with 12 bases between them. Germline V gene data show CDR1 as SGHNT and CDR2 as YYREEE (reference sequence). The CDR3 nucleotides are TGTGCCAGCAGTTCCGACAGTTACTCCTACGAGCAGTACTTC. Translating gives CASSSDSYSYEQYF.

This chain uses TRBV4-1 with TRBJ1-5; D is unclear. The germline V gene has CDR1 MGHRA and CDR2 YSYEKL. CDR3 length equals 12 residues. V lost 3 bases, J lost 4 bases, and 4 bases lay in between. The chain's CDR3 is CASSQGNQPQHF. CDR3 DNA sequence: TGCGCCAGCAGCCAGGGAAATCAGCCCCAGCATTTT.

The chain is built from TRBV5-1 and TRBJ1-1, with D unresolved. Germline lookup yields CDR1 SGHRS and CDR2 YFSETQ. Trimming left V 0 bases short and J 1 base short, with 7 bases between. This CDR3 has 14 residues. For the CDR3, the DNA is TGCGCCAGCAGCTTGGACGGCCGGAACACTGAAGCTTTCTTT. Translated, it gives CASSLDGRNTEAFF.

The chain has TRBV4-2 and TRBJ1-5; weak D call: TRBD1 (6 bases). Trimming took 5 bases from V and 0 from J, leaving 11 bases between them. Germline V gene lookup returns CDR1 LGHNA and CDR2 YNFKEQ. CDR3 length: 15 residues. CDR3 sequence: CASSTRGDSNQPQHF. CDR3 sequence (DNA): TGTGCCAGCAGCACAAGGGGGGATAGCAATCAGCCCCAGCATTTT.

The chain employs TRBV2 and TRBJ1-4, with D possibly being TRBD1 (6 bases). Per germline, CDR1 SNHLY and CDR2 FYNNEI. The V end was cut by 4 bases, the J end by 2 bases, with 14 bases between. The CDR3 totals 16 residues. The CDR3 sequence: CASSAQGRATNEKLFF. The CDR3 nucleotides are TGTGCCAGCAGTGCGCAGGGGCGGGCGACTAATGAAAAACTGTTTTTT.

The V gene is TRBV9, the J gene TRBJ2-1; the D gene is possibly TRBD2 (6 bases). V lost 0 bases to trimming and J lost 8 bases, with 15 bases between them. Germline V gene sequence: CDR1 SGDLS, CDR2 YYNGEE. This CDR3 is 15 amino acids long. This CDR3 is CASSVEWGLTDEQFF. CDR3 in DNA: TGTGCCAGCAGCGTAGAGTGGGGACTTACGGATGAGCAGTTCTTC.

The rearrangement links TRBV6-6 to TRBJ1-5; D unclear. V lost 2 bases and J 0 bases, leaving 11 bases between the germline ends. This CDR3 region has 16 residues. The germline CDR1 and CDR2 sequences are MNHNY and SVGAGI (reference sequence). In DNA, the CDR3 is TGTGCCAGCAGTTACGGTACGGACCTTAGCAATCAGCCCCAGCATTTT. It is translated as CASSYGTDLSNQPQHF.

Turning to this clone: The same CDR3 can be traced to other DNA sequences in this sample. DNA of the CDR3: TGCGCCAGCCAACGGGGCGGGAGCACAGATACGCAGTATTTT. Translation: CASQRGGSTDTQYF. The J gene is TRBJ2-3, the V gene TRBV5-1; D is possibly TRBD1 or TRBD2 (5 bases each). The CDR3 length is 14 residues. Germline V CDR1 and CDR2: SGHRS, YFSETQ. V was shortened by 7 bases and J by 0 bases, with 12 bases between the two germline ends.

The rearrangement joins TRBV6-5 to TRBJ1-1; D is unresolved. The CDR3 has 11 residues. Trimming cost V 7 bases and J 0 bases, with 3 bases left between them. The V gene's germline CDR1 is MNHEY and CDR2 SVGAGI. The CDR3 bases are TGTGCCAGCACCCTGAACACTGAAGCTTTCTTT. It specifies CASTLNTEAFF.

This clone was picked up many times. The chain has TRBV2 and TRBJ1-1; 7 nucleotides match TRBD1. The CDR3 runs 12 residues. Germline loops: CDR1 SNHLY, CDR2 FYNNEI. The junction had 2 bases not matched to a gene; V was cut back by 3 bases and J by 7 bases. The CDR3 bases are TGTGCCAGCAGTGACAGGGGGAATGAAGCTTTCTTT. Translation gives CASSDRGNEAFF.

The CDR3: CASSSTLAGRGTEAFF. Here the CDR3 DNA reads TGTGCCAGCAGTTCGACACTCGCCGGGAGGGGCACTGAAGCTTTCTTT. This chain joins TRBV6-5 and TRBJ1-1; D is possibly TRBD1 (5 bases). The CDR3 loop spans 16 amino acids. Germline loops: CDR1 MNHEY, CDR2 SVGAGI. Trimming removed 4 bases at V and 4 bases at J, with 19 bases between.

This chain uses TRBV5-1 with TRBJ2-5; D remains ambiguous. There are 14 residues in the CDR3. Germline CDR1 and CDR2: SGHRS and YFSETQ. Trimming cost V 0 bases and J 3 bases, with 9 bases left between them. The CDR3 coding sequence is TGCGCCAGCAGCTTGGTATCCAGAGAAGAGACCCAGTACTTC. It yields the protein CASSLVSREETQYF.

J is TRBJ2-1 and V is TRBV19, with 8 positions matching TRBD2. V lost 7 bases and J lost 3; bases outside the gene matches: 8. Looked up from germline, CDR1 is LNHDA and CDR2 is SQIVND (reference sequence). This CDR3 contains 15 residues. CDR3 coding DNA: TGTGCCAGTATACCCGCTAGCGGGCTCTACAATGAGCAGTTCTTC. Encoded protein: CASIPASGLYNEQFF.

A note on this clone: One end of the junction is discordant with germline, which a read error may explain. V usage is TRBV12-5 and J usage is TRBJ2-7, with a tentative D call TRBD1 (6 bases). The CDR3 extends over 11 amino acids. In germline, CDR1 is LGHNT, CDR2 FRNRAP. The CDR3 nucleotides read TGTGCTAGTGGTCCGACAGGTCTCCTGATTTTC. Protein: CASGPTGLLIF.

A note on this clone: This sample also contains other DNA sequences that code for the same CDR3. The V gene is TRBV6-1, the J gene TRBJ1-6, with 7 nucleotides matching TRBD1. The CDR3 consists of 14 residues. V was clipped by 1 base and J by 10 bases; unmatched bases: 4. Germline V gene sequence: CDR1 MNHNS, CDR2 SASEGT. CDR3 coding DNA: TGTGCCAGCAGTGAAGACAGGGGTGGATCACCCCTCCACTTT. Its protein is CASSEDRGGSPLHF.

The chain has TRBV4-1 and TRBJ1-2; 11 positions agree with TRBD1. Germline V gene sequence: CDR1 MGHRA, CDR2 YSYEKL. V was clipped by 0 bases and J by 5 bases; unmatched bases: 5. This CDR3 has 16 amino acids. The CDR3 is CASSQDPGQGDYGYTF. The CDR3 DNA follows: TGCGCCAGCAGCCAAGATCCGGGACAGGGGGATTATGGCTACACCTTC.